Below are 24 T cell receptor beta chains sequenced from a single sample in a study of sequential checkpoint blockade in melanoma. Treatment here: randomized to nivolumab then ipilimumab (arm A) or the reverse (arm B). Generated by immunoSEQ multiplex PCR, the TCRdb table keeps only in-frame clones and is missing some. The sample lists 40,000 or so clones, roughly 90% occurring once. The material sequenced was CD8+ T cells sorted from blood (inferred from file names), taken from a patient given nivolumab and ipilimumab in sequence. Every receptor here comes from a human donor with melanoma.

The chain is built from TRBV4-2 and TRBJ2-7; a weak D match, TRBD2 (6 bases). The V and J ends lost 5 bases and 2 bases respectively, with 19 bases between them. Germline V gene lookup returns CDR1 LGHNA and CDR2 YNFKEQ. The CDR3 loop spans 16 amino acids. The CDR3 sequence is CASSVHLSGPTYEQYF. The CDR3 bases are TGTGCCAGCAGCGTCCACCTTAGCGGACCCACCTACGAGCAGTACTTC.

The chain is built from TRBV27 and TRBJ2-2; D may be TRBD1 (5 bases). The germline V gene encodes CDR1 MNHEY and CDR2 SMNVEV (reference sequence). Trimming took 2 bases from V and 2 from J, leaving 6 bases between them. This CDR3 has 14 amino acids. CDR3 in DNA: TGTGCCAGCAGTTTACAGGGCAACACCGGGGAGCTGTTTTTT. It specifies CASSLQGNTGELFF.

CDR3 loop: CASSSPLGNEQFF. As DNA, the CDR3 is TGTGCCAGCAGCTCCCCCCTAGGTAATGAGCAGTTCTTC. The chain employs TRBV7-9 and TRBJ2-1; D unclear. The CDR3 has 13 amino acids. V was clipped by 4 bases and J by 7 bases, with 11 bases between them. CDR1 SEHNR and CDR2 FQNEAQ come from the germline V gene (reference sequence).

The chain links TRBV27 to TRBJ2-5; no reliable D call. The CDR3 has 14 amino acids. Germline V gene lookup returns CDR1 MNHEY and CDR2 SMNVEV (reference sequence). V lost 1 base to trimming and J lost 0 bases, with 6 bases between them. This chain's CDR3 is CASSLYDNQETQYF. The CDR3 DNA reads TGTGCCAGCAGTTTATATGACAACCAAGAGACCCAGTACTTC.

The chain has TRBV27 and TRBJ2-2; maybe TRBD2 (6 bases). V lost 5 bases and J lost 2, with 15 bases in between. The CDR3 totals 16 residues. In germline, CDR1 is MNHEY, CDR2 SMNVEV (reference sequence). The CDR3 nucleotides read TGTGCCAGCAGTGGTTTTGCTAGCGCTAACACCGGGGAGCTGTTTTTT. Translation gives CASSGFASANTGELFF.

The gene calls are TRBV10-1 and TRBJ2-1; 7 nucleotides align to TRBD2. The V gene end was trimmed by 4 bases and the J gene end by 8 bases; junction bases not matched to a gene: 8. The CDR3 is 14 residues long. Germline V CDR1 and CDR2: WNHNN, SYGVQD (reference sequence). CDR3 amino acids: CASSGGGSRDEQFF. The CDR3, as DNA: TGCGCCAGCAGTGGGGGCGGGAGCCGTGATGAGCAGTTCTTC.

Remarks on this clone: Germline and junction disagree at one end, which may indicate a read error. The chain joins TRBV7-6 to TRBJ1-1; D not resolved. CDR3 length equals 14 residues. The germline V gene encodes CDR1 SGHVS and CDR2 FNYEAQ. The CDR3 loop reads CASSLVGRNTEVFF. CDR3 nucleotide sequence: TGTGCCAGCAGCTTAGTAGGCAGGAACACTGAAGTTTTCTTT.

The chain couples TRBV5-4 to TRBJ2-7; D possibly corresponds to TRBD1 (7 bases). V shed 2 bases and J shed 5 bases, with 17 bases lying between them. Per germline, CDR1 SGHNT and CDR2 YYREEE (reference sequence). This CDR3 spans 15 amino acids. The CDR3 bases are TGTGCCAGCAGCTTTTTTTGGCGGGACAGCAACGAGCAGTACTTC. Amino acids: CASSFFWRDSNEQYF.

The gene calls are TRBV25-1 and TRBJ2-5; no clear D gene. Between the trimmed V and J ends, which lost 3 bases and 0 bases, there was a span of 5 bases. This CDR3 is built from 13 residues. CDR1 and CDR2 (germline): MGHDK, SYGVNS. The CDR3, as DNA: TGTGCCAGCAGTGAGCAGTACCAAGAGACCCAGTACTTC. This codes for CASSEQYQETQYF.

The rearrangement uses TRBV5-1 and TRBJ2-1; 9 bases agree with TRBD1. The CDR3 is 14 amino acids. CDR1 is SGHRS and CDR2 is YFSETQ in the germline V gene. V dropped 0 bases and J dropped 8; count of bases not matched to a gene: 3. The CDR3 region has the DNA TGCGCCAGCAGCTTGGGGACAGGGGTAGATGAGCAGTTCTTC. Residues: CASSLGTGVDEQFF.

The V and J genes are TRBV28 and TRBJ2-7, with D perhaps TRBD1 (5 bases). CDR1 MDHEN and CDR2 SYDVKM come from the germline V gene. The CDR3 is 11 amino acids. V lost 10 bases and J 3 bases, leaving 10 bases between the germline ends. Written as DNA, the CDR3 is TGTGCCAAGGACACACTCTACGAGCAGTACTTC. Translating gives CAKDTLYEQYF.

This rearrangement joins TRBV9 to TRBJ1-1; TRBD1 aligns across 12 bases. Germline CDR1 and CDR2: SGDLS and YYNGEE. This CDR3 spans 16 amino acids. The V gene end was trimmed by 3 bases and the J gene end by 5 bases; junction bases not matched to a gene: 8. In nucleotides, the CDR3 is TGTGCCAGCAGCGAATACCGGGACAGGGGGCTTACTGAAGCTTTCTTT. Its translation: CASSEYRDRGLTEAFF. The full variable domain, in which reference TRBV9 and TRBJ1-1 provide the parts outside the CDR3, is DSGVTQTPKHLITATGQRVTLRCSPRSGDLSVYWYQQSLDQGLQFLIQYYNGEERAKGNILERFSAQQFPDLHSELNLSSLELGDSALYFCASSEYRDRGLTEAFFGQGTRLTVV.

This clone was counted a few times. The V and J genes are TRBV11-1 and TRBJ2-7; 11 nucleotides align to TRBD1. CDR1 and CDR2 from the germline V gene are SGHAT and FQDESV (reference sequence). The CDR3 loop spans 15 amino acids. V shed 3 bases, J shed 4 bases, and the junction held 5 bases outside the gene matches. CDR3 sequence: CASSLGGTGGYEQYV. DNA of the CDR3: TGTGCCAGCAGCTTGGGTGGGACAGGGGGATACGAGCAGTACGTC.

This clone was observed a single time. The J gene is TRBJ1-1, the V gene TRBV6-5, with 8 bases fitting TRBD1. CDR3 length equals 13 residues. Germline-derived CDR1 and CDR2 are MNHEY and SVGAGI. V lost 6 bases to trimming and J lost 3 bases; unmatched junction nucleotides: 3. CDR3 protein: CASRQGADTEAFF. CDR3 coding DNA: TGTGCCAGCAGGCAGGGGGCGGACACTGAAGCTTTCTTT.

This chain connects TRBV11-1 to TRBJ1-2, with 9 bases matching TRBD1. The V and J ends lost 4 bases and 4 bases, in that order; junction bases with no gene match: 1. Germline V gives CDR1 SGHAT, CDR2 FQDESV (reference sequence). This CDR3 contains 13 residues. The CDR3 loop reads CASSSQGAYGYTF. The CDR3 DNA follows: TGTGCCAGCAGCTCACAGGGGGCCTATGGCTACACCTTC.

V usage is TRBV6-5 and J usage is TRBJ2-5; 8 bases line up with TRBD2. The CDR3 contains 16 residues. V lost 2 bases, J lost 6 bases, and 11 bases stayed unmatched. Germline V gene sequence: CDR1 MNHEY, CDR2 SVGAGI. The CDR3 bases are TGTGCCAGCAGTTACAATCCGGGAGGGCCTGACCAGACCCAGTACTTC. Translated, it gives CASSYNPGGPDQTQYF.

The chain is built from TRBV27 and TRBJ1-5; 10 nucleotides match TRBD1. V dropped 4 bases and J dropped 7; count of bases not matched to a gene: 4. Germline assignment: CDR1 MNHEY and CDR2 SMNVEV (reference sequence). The CDR3 spans 14 residues. The CDR3 spells CASSSDRGEQPQHF. The CDR3 bases are TGTGCCAGCAGTTCGGACAGGGGGGAACAGCCCCAGCATTTT.

This rearrangement joins TRBV19 to TRBJ2-1, with 12 bases matching TRBD2. Germline-derived CDR1 and CDR2 are LNHDA and SQIVND (reference sequence). The V gene end was trimmed by 8 bases and the J gene end by 3 bases; junction bases not matched to a gene: 5. The CDR3 length is 15 residues. CDR3 sequence reads: CASAETSGSYNEQFF. The CDR3 bases are TGTGCCAGTGCTGAGACTAGCGGGAGCTACAATGAGCAGTTCTTC.

The V gene is TRBV4-3, the J gene TRBJ2-2, with D tentatively TRBD1 (5 bases). The length of the CDR3 is 15 residues. V lost 0 bases and J lost 3, with 8 bases in between. Germline values: CDR1 LGHNA, CDR2 YSLEER. The CDR3 sequence: CASSQEPGYTGELFF. In nucleotides, the CDR3 is TGCGCCAGCAGCCAAGAGCCAGGGTACACCGGGGAGCTGTTTTTT.

The chain couples TRBV6-5 to TRBJ2-7, with unresolved D. The CDR3 sequence is 12 residues long. V was shortened by 6 bases and J by 1 base, with 7 bases between the two germline ends. CDR1 MNHEY and CDR2 SVGAGI come from the germline V gene. The chain's CDR3 is CASRLTSYEQYV. CDR3 bases: TGTGCCAGCAGGCTGACTTCCTACGAGCAGTACGTC.

In DNA, the CDR3 is TGTGCCACCAGCTCCTTAATTGTGCGCGAAGCTTTCTTT. It codes for CATSSLIVREAFF. V and J are TRBV15 and TRBJ1-1; D uncertain. In germline, CDR1 is LNHNV, CDR2 YYDKDF (reference sequence). This CDR3 is 13 amino acids long. V was shortened by 5 bases and J by 8 bases, with 15 bases between the two germline ends.

This clone was counted a single time. The rearrangement uses TRBV6-5 and TRBJ1-2; a weak D match, TRBD1 (6 bases). Per germline, CDR1 MNHEY and CDR2 SVGAGI. CDR3 size: 12 residues. The V and J ends lost 6 bases and 8 bases respectively, with 13 bases between them. The CDR3 DNA is TGTGCCAGCAGAAACTCGGGGGGCGGCTACACCTTC. Translated: CASRNSGGGYTF.

The CDR3 sequence is CASSPGGNEQFF. As DNA, the CDR3 is TGTGCCAGCTCACCAGGGGGGAATGAGCAGTTCTTC. This chain links TRBV18 with TRBJ2-1; the D gene is possibly TRBD2 (6 bases). CDR1 is KGHSH and CDR2 is LQKENI in the germline V gene. This CDR3 has 12 amino acids. V was pared by 2 bases and J by 7 bases, with 6 bases between.

A few counts support this clone. This chain uses TRBV28 with TRBJ1-2; 11 bases are a match to TRBD1. The CDR3 totals 15 residues. Trimming cost V 5 bases and J 4 bases; bases outside gene matches: 6. Germline V gene lookup returns CDR1 MDHEN and CDR2 SYDVKM. The CDR3 DNA follows: TGTGCCAGCAGTCGGACAGGGGGCGCAGTCTATGGCTACACCTTC. This translates into CASSRTGGAVYGYTF.